The 5 T cell receptor beta chains in this list originate from one sample, sequenced in a study of T cell responses to AZD1222 COVID-19 vaccine. Assay used: immunoSEQ multiplex PCR; TCRdb lists only in-frame clones, some missing. The table lists about 120,000 clones, roughly 87% of them singletons, with around 2.6% in the top ten. The sample consisted of peripheral blood, taken 28 days after the second AZD1222 dose. These receptor sequences come from an adult who received the AZD1222 COVID-19 vaccine.

V is TRBV28 and J is TRBJ1-5, with 7 bases fitting TRBD1. Per the germline V gene, CDR1 is MDHEN and CDR2 is SYDVKM. The length of the CDR3 is 15 residues. The V gene end was trimmed by 3 bases and the J gene end by 0 bases; junction bases not matched to a gene: 2. The CDR3, as DNA: TGTGCCAGCAGTTTGACAGGGACTAGCAATCAGCCCCAGCATTTT. Translation gives CASSLTGTSNQPQHF.

The V call is TRBV7-2, the J call TRBJ1-1; tentatively, D is TRBD1 (5 bases). Germline CDR1 and CDR2: SGHTA and FQGNSA. The CDR3 covers 14 residues. V lost 1 base to trimming and J lost 7 bases, with 13 bases between them. The CDR3 coding sequence is TGTGCCAGCAGCTTAGACGCAGGGACCGGTGAAGCTTTCTTT. The encoded protein is CASSLDAGTGEAFF.

This chain connects TRBV29-1 to TRBJ2-1; TRBD2 agrees at 10 bases. Trimming took 3 bases from V and 6 from J; bases not matched to a gene: 11. From germline, CDR1 is SQVTM and CDR2 ANQGSEA. This CDR3 is built from 16 residues. CDR3 DNA sequence: TGCAGCGTTGATGACTCTAGCGGGGGAATCCTCAATGAGCAGTTCTTC. Translated: CSVDDSSGGILNEQFF.

The chain links TRBV4-1 to TRBJ1-1; no clear D. Germline assignment: CDR1 MGHRA and CDR2 YSYEKL. CDR3 size: 16 residues. V shed 0 bases and J shed 0 bases, with 11 bases lying between them. CDR3 amino acids: CASSQDVRQMNTEAFF. Written as DNA, the CDR3 is TGCGCCAGCAGCCAAGATGTGCGGCAGATGAACACTGAAGCTTTCTTT.

The V gene is TRBV6-2 or TRBV6-3, the J gene TRBJ1-1; no definite D call. The CDR3 sequence is 12 residues long. Germline CDR1 reads MNHEY; CDR2 reads SVGEGT. Between the trimmed V and J ends, which lost 0 bases and 10 bases, there was a span of 9 bases. DNA of the CDR3: TGTGCCAGCAGTTACTCGGGGTCAGGAGCTTTCTTT. Translation gives CASSYSGSGAFF.